Listed here are 22 T cell receptor beta chains from one sample, sequenced in a study of control samples from healthy donors and cancer patients. TCRdb keeps only in-frame clones here, not all; method: immunoSEQ multiplex PCR. The sample lists around 130,000 clones, approximately 90% seen once, with roughly 3.1% in the top ten. The sequenced sample was blood. Source of these receptors: a man aged 50 or older in good health.

This clone showed up just a few times. The chain combines TRBV27 with TRBJ1-5; 8 nucleotides align to TRBD1. Germline values: CDR1 MNHEY, CDR2 SMNVEV (reference sequence). The CDR3 contains 14 residues. Germline trimming cut 3 bases from V and 7 bases from J; bases unmatched to any gene: 5. The CDR3 reads CASSLSGGLQPQHF. For the CDR3, the DNA is TGTGCCAGCAGTTTGTCAGGGGGCTTACAGCCCCAGCATTTT.

The V and J genes are TRBV10-3 and TRBJ2-2, with a possible D match to TRBD1 (7 bases). The CDR3 consists of 12 residues. Germline V gene lookup returns CDR1 ENHRY and CDR2 SYGVKD. V lost 10 bases and J lost 4, with 10 bases in between. In DNA form, the CDR3 reads TGTGCCACAGGGGGAGGCACCGGGGAGCTGTTTTTT. This encodes CATGGGTGELFF.

This sequence joins TRBV7-8 and TRBJ1-5, with 8 bases matching TRBD1. V was clipped by 4 bases and J by 7 bases; unmatched bases: 6. Germline CDR1 is SGHVS and CDR2 is FQNEAQ. CDR3 length equals 14 residues. The CDR3 DNA reads TGTGCCAGCAGCTCGGACAGGGTGGGACAGCCCCAGCATTTT. This translates into CASSSDRVGQPQHF. Full variable domain (missing parts from reference TRBV7-8 and TRBJ1-5): GAGVSQSPRYKVAKRGQDVALRCDPISGHVSLFWYQQALGQGPEFLTYFQNEAQLDKSGLPSDRFFAERPEGSVSTLKIQRTQQEDSAVYLCASSSDRVGQPQHFGDGTRLSIL.

This clone was found once. This chain uses TRBV6-5 with TRBJ2-2, with D tentatively TRBD2 (6 bases). CDR3 length equals 13 residues. CDR1 is MNHEY, CDR2 SVGAGI, per germline. V shed 8 bases and J shed 5 bases, with 12 bases lying between them. Here the CDR3 DNA reads TGTGCCAGCCGCAACCGGGGGACCGGGGAGCTGTTTTTT. Protein: CASRNRGTGELFF.

The chain joins TRBV20-1 to TRBJ2-3; 7 bases are shared with TRBD1. The junction had 1 base not matched to a gene; V was cut back by 3 bases and J by 1 base. In germline, CDR1 is DFQATT, CDR2 SNEGSKA (reference sequence). CDR3 length equals 13 residues. The CDR3: CSASGQGTDTQYF. For the CDR3, the DNA is TGCAGTGCTAGTGGACAGGGCACAGATACGCAGTATTTT.

The V gene is TRBV27, the J gene TRBJ2-7; D gene ambiguous. With 6 bases removed from V and 0 bases from J, the gap between germline ends came to 15 bases. This CDR3 contains 15 residues. Per germline, CDR1 MNHEY and CDR2 SMNVEV (reference sequence). CDR3 coding DNA: TGTGCCAGCAGGTGGGCCTTTTATGGCTCCTACGAGCAGTACTTC. This gives the protein CASRWAFYGSYEQYF.

This rearrangement joins TRBV3-1 (or the pseudogene TRBV3-2) to TRBJ2-1; TRBD2 matches 7 bases. This CDR3 has 13 residues. CDR1 and CDR2 from the germline V gene are LGHDT and YNNKEL (reference sequence). Unmatched junction bases numbered 7, after V lost 3 bases and J lost 11 bases. The CDR3 reads CASSQDGGGKQFF. CDR3 DNA: TGTGCCAGCAGCCAGGATGGGGGGGGGAAGCAGTTCTTC.

A few counts support this clone. The chain employs TRBV14 and TRBJ2-7; D unclear. Trimming left V 0 bases short and J 1 base short, with 7 bases between. The CDR3 is 14 residues long. Germline loops: CDR1 SGHDN, CDR2 FVKESK. DNA of the CDR3: TGTGCCAGCAGCCAAGATCAACAGTCCTACGAGCAGTACTTC. Translated, it gives CASSQDQQSYEQYF.

On this clone itself: Distinct nucleotide sequences in the sample also encode this CDR3. This chain links TRBV12-2 with TRBJ1-1. TRBV12-2 is described as a pseudogene. This CDR3 spans 15 amino acids. The CDR3 sequence is CASRLASGHYTEAFF. CDR3 DNA: TGTGCAAGTCGCTTAGCGTCTGGTCACTACACTGAAGCTTTCTTT.

The chain uses TRBV9 and TRBJ2-6; D call uncertain. Per the germline V gene, CDR1 is SGDLS and CDR2 is YYNGEE. The CDR3 has 15 residues. The V and J ends lost 4 bases and 3 bases respectively, with 11 bases between them. The CDR3, as DNA: TGTGCCAGCAGCCACTCCCGTCGTGGGGCCAACGTCCTGACTTTC. Translated: CASSHSRRGANVLTF.

This sequence joins TRBV3-1 (or the pseudogene TRBV3-2) and TRBJ2-1, with 7 bases identical to TRBD2. V lost 1 base and J lost 10; bases outside the gene matches: 4. The CDR3 runs to 13 residues. The germline CDR1 and CDR2 sequences are LGHDT and YNNKEL (reference sequence). The CDR3 DNA reads TGTGCCAGCAGCCAAGCGGGGGGATGGGAGCAGTTCTTC. Its protein product is CASSQAGGWEQFF.

The chain employs TRBV27 and TRBJ1-1, with D tentatively TRBD1 (5 bases). The germline V and J ends were trimmed by 3 bases and 4 bases, with 15 bases remaining between them. Germline V gives CDR1 MNHEY, CDR2 SMNVEV (reference sequence). The CDR3 extends over 15 amino acids. CDR3 in DNA: TGTGCCAGCAGTTTCGGGGGGGTTCATGGCACTGAAGCTTTCTTT. Its protein product is CASSFGGVHGTEAFF.

V gene TRBV5-6 combines with J gene TRBJ1-4; TRBD1 aligns across 7 bases. V lost 7 bases, J lost 8 bases, and 11 bases stayed unmatched. The V gene's germline CDR1 is SGHDT and CDR2 YYEEEE. The CDR3 is 14 residues long. The CDR3 spells CASGEGAPSEKLFF. Here the CDR3 DNA reads TGTGCCAGCGGAGAGGGGGCTCCGTCAGAAAAACTGTTTTTT. The full variable domain, rest sourced from reference TRBV5-6 and TRBJ1-4, is DAGVTQSPTHLIKTRGQQVTLRCSPKSGHDTVSWYQQALGQGPQFIFQYYEEEERQRGNFPDRFSGHQFPNYSSELNVNALLLGDSALYLCASGEGAPSEKLFFGSGTQLSVL.

CDR3 residues: CASSLGQGLEKLFF. CDR3 bases: TGCGCCAGCAGCTTGGGACAGGGATTGGAAAAACTGTTTTTT. The V gene is TRBV5-1, the J gene TRBJ1-4; 7 nucleotides line up with TRBD1. J gave up 8 bases and V 0 bases, and 4 bases lay outside the gene matches. The CDR3 runs 14 residues. CDR1 and CDR2 from the germline V gene are SGHRS and YFSETQ.

V gene TRBV1 combines with J gene TRBJ2-5. TRBV1 constitutes a pseudogene. The length of the CDR3 is 10 residues. CDR3 in amino acids: CTSSQETQYF. CDR3 sequence (DNA): TGCACCAGCAGTCAAGAGACCCAGTACTTC.

The CDR3 sequence is CASSYSPYGTHAYEQYF. The CDR3, as DNA: TGTGCCAGCAGCTACTCCCCTTACGGGACACACGCCTACGAGCAGTACTTC. The genes are TRBV28 and TRBJ2-7, with D perhaps matching TRBD1 (6 bases). V was clipped by 6 bases and J by 2 bases, with 23 bases between them. This CDR3 region has 17 residues. Germline V CDR1 and CDR2: MDHEN, SYDVKM.

This clone was seen repeatedly, ten times or more. This chain uses TRBV11-3 with TRBJ2-7; possible D gene TRBD1, 6 bases. The length of the CDR3 is 12 residues. V was shortened by 2 bases and J by 6 bases, with 8 bases between the two germline ends. In germline, CDR1 is SGHNT, CDR2 YENEEA. CDR3 sequence (DNA): TGTGCCAGCAGCTTATCAGGGGCCGAGCAGTACTTC. Translation: CASSLSGAEQYF.

The rearrangement links TRBV19 to TRBJ1-5; D gene uncertain. The CDR3 spans 15 residues. The germline gives CDR1 LNHDA, CDR2 SQIVND (reference sequence). The V gene lost 5 bases and the J gene lost 0 bases, with 11 bases spanning the gap. CDR3 nucleotides: TGTGCCAGTAGTCTTTTTCAATATAGCAATCAGCCCCAGCATTTT. Translated, it gives CASSLFQYSNQPQHF. The entire variable domain, with the rest obtained from reference TRBV19 and TRBJ1-5, is as follows: DGGITQSPKYLFRKEGQNVTLSCEQNLNHDAMYWYRQDPGQGLRLIYYSQIVNDFQKGDIAEGYSVSREKKESFPLTVTSAQKNPTAFYLCASSLFQYSNQPQHFGDGTRLSIL.

In its sample, this clone was seen once. The CDR3 protein is CASSRQTGGNTEAFF. DNA for the CDR3: TGCGCCAGCAGCCGCCAAACAGGGGGGAACACTGAAGCTTTCTTT. This sequence joins TRBV5-1 and TRBJ1-1; TRBD1 matches at 8 bases. Germline CDR1 and CDR2: SGHRS and YFSETQ. The CDR3 sequence is 15 residues long. Trimming removed 4 bases from V and 1 base from J; junction bases left unmatched: 6.

The chain is built from TRBV13 and TRBJ2-3, with 8 bases matching TRBD2. V lost 0 bases and J lost 1; bases outside the gene matches: 3. The CDR3 consists of 16 residues. Germline CDR1 and CDR2: PRHDT and FYEKMQ (reference sequence). The DNA of the CDR3 is TGTGCCAGCAGCTTAGGTGTTAGCGGGGGCACAGATACGCAGTATTTT. Protein product: CASSLGVSGGTDTQYF. The full variable domain, with the rest looked up from reference TRBV13 and TRBJ2-3, is AAGVIQSPRHLIKEKRETATLKCYPIPRHDTVYWYQQGPGQDPQFLISFYEKMQSDKGSIPDRFSAQQFSDYHSELNMSSLELGDSALYFCASSLGVSGGTDTQYFGPGTRLTVL.

This clone was found once. This sequence joins TRBV28 and TRBJ2-7; D unresolved. CDR1 is MDHEN, CDR2 SYDVKM, per germline. The CDR3 totals 13 residues. V was pared by 3 bases and J by 5 bases, with 11 bases between. The CDR3: CASSFGVSHEQYF. The CDR3 region has the DNA TGTGCCAGCAGTTTTGGGGTATCCCACGAGCAGTACTTC.

V and J are TRBV7-2 and TRBJ1-6, with TRBD1 matching 7 bases. The CDR3 totals 15 residues. The germline CDR1 and CDR2 sequences are SGHTA and FQGNSA. The trim removed 1 base at V and 7 bases at J, leaving 4 bases unmatched. The CDR3 reads CASSLVTGVNSPLHF. The CDR3 DNA sequence: TGTGCCAGCAGCTTAGTCACAGGGGTGAATTCACCCCTCCACTTT.